This TCR beta chain comes out of a study of blood T cell repertoires in COVID-19. Germline values: CDR1 SGHNT, CDR2 YYREEE (reference sequence). The CDR3 is 17 residues long. The V segment lost 9 bases and the J segment 0 bases; nucleotides outside the gene matches: 12. The data were produced by immunoSEQ multiplex PCR, yet TCRdb's version contains in-frame clones alone and is incomplete. This table holds under 250,000 clones, more than 75% found once. This sequence joins TRBV5-4 and TRBJ2-1; the match to TRBD2 covers 10 bases. Sequences were obtained from PBMCs or T cells enriched from blood (not recorded which). The sequence was obtained from a man aged 25 to 45 with acute COVID-19. CDR3 sequence reads: CAIPSDTSGVSYNEQFF. The CDR3 coding sequence is TGTGCCATCCCGTCCGATACTAGCGGGGTCTCCTACAATGAGCAGTTCTTC. Combining the CDR3 with reference TRBV5-4 and TRBJ2-1 gives the whole variable domain ETGVTQSPTHLIKTRGQQVTLRCSSQSGHNTVSWYQQALGQGPQFIFQYYREEENGRGNFPPRFSGLQFPNYSSELNVNALELDDSALYLCAIPSDTSGVSYNEQFFGPGTRLTVL.